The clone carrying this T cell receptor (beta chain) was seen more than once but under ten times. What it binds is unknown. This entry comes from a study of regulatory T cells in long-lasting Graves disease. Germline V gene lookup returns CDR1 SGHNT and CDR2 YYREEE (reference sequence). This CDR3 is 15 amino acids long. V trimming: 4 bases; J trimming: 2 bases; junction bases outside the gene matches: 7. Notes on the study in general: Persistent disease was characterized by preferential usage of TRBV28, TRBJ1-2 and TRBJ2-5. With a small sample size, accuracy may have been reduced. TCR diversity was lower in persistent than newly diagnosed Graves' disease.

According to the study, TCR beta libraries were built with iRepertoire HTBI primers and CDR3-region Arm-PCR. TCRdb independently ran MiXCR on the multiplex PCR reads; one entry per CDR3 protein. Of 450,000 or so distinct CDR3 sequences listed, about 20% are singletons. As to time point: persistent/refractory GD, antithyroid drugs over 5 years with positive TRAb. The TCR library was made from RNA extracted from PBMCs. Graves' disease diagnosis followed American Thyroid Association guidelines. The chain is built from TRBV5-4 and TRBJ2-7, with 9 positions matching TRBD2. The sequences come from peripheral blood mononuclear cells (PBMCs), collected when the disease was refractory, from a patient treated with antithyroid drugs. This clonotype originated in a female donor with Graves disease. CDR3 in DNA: TGTGCCAGCAGCCCGGGACTAGCCCTAACCTACGAGCAGTACTTC. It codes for CASSPGLALTYEQYF.